One and the same sample provided the 21 T cell receptor beta chains below, sequenced in a study of cytomegalovirus exposure and HLA in healthy donors. The PCR ran on 60 Vbeta and 13 Jbeta primers. Using immunoSEQ multiplex PCR, the repertoire was profiled, and TCRdb retains in-frame clones only, with some absent. The repertoire holds about 67,000 clones, roughly two thirds seen once, with roughly 1.9% in the top ten. Sequencing input: PBMCs. These receptors came from a woman aged 25 to 45 in good health and CMV-seronegative.

This clone was observed a few times. The chain uses TRBV6-5 and TRBJ1-4; TRBD1 agrees at 7 bases. The CDR3 covers 15 residues. The V segment lost 2 bases and the J segment 4 bases; nucleotides outside the gene matches: 4. Germline lookup yields CDR1 MNHEY and CDR2 SVGAGI. In nucleotides, the CDR3 is TGTGCCAGCAGTTACGGGACAGCAGATAATGAAAAACTGTTTTTT. Translating gives CASSYGTADNEKLFF.

The chain joins TRBV6-5 to TRBJ2-3; 9 bases line up with TRBD2. The germline V gene encodes CDR1 MNHEY and CDR2 SVGAGI. The CDR3 has 16 residues. The ends lost 2 bases at V and 5 bases at J; junction bases unmatched: 8. The CDR3 sequence: CASSYDAGGLGDTQYF. CDR3 coding DNA: TGTGCCAGCAGTTACGATGCGGGGGGGTTGGGAGATACGCAGTATTTT.

The chain combines TRBV4-2 with TRBJ1-2; D remains ambiguous. Trimming removed 0 bases at V and 5 bases at J, with 13 bases between. There are 15 residues in the CDR3. The V gene's germline CDR1 is LGHNA and CDR2 YNFKEQ. In DNA, the CDR3 is TGTGCCAGCAGCCAAGACGGGGTGGTAGGGTATGGCTACACCTTC. Its protein product is CASSQDGVVGYGYTF.

The chain carries TRBV11-2 and TRBJ1-1; 10 nucleotides line up with TRBD1. With 5 bases clipped from V and 4 bases from J, the junction kept 4 bases outside the gene matches. The CDR3 contains 14 residues. The germline gives CDR1 SGHAT, CDR2 FQNNGV. The CDR3 DNA is TGTGCCAGCAGCCGGGACAGGGGTTCCACTGAAGCTTTCTTT. Its translation: CASSRDRGSTEAFF.

This chain connects TRBV30 to TRBJ2-3; possible D gene TRBD2, 6 bases. Per the germline V gene, CDR1 is GTSNPN and CDR2 is SVGIG (reference sequence). V shed 2 bases and J shed 0 bases, with 9 bases lying between them. The CDR3 length is 14 residues. The CDR3: CAWSKGTSTDTQYF. Here the CDR3 DNA reads TGTGCCTGGAGTAAAGGGACTAGCACAGATACGCAGTATTTT.

The CDR3 DNA follows: TGTGCCAGCAGCTTAAATCCTCTAGGCGAGCAGTACTTC. Its translation is CASSLNPLGEQYF. The V gene is TRBV11-3, the J gene TRBJ2-7; no clear D gene. This CDR3 spans 13 amino acids. Germline V gives CDR1 SGHNT, CDR2 YENEEA. Trimming took off 2 bases at V and 6 bases at J, with 11 bases between the two ends.

The count of this clone is one. V gene TRBV10-2 combines with J gene TRBJ2-5; 7 bases map to TRBD2. Trimming took 2 bases from V and 6 from J; bases not matched to a gene: 9. Germline V gene sequence: CDR1 WSHSY, CDR2 SAAADI. This CDR3 has 15 amino acids. The CDR3 reads CASSEQRGPEKTQYF. Here the CDR3 DNA reads TGCGCCAGCAGTGAGCAGCGGGGTCCGGAAAAGACCCAGTACTTC.

The chain has TRBV6-1 and TRBJ2-1; weak D call: TRBD2 (5 bases). Germline values: CDR1 MNHNS, CDR2 SASEGT. This CDR3 comprises 13 residues. The CDR3 DNA reads TGTGCTACGAACCGGGGTGGCATCAATGAGCAGTTCTTC. This gives the protein CATNRGGINEQFF.

This clone came up a few times. This chain connects TRBV30 to TRBJ1-2; possibly TRBD1 for D (5 bases). The CDR3 runs 13 residues. The V gene lost 0 bases and the J gene lost 7 bases, with 12 bases spanning the gap. Germline values: CDR1 GTSNPN, CDR2 SVGIG (reference sequence). The CDR3, as DNA: TGTGCCTGGAGTGTACTCCAGGGCGGTGGCTACACCTTC. Protein product: CAWSVLQGGGYTF.

This clone was observed a handful of times. V gene TRBV10-3 combines with J gene TRBJ2-1; 7 bases are a match to TRBD2. The CDR3 spans 15 residues. Germline values: CDR1 ENHRY, CDR2 SYGVKD. After removal of 3 bases from V and 5 bases from J, the junction contained 7 bases not matched to a gene. In nucleotides, the CDR3 is TGTGCCATCAGTGACGAGCGGGGACCTAACAATGAGCAGTTCTTC. Translated: CAISDERGPNNEQFF.

The table lists this clone with a few counts. This chain uses TRBV10-3 with TRBJ2-3; possibly TRBD2 for D (6 bases). The CDR3 consists of 15 residues. The V gene lost 4 bases and the J gene lost 2 bases, with 13 bases spanning the gap. Germline V CDR1 and CDR2: ENHRY, SYGVKD. The CDR3 region is CAISGLLAATDTQYF. The CDR3 nucleotides are TGTGCCATCAGTGGCCTACTAGCCGCCACAGATACGCAGTATTTT.

The chain carries TRBV6-1 and TRBJ1-5; TRBD1 might be the D (5 bases). The ends were cut back, 3 bases at V and 2 bases at J, with 11 bases in the middle. The CDR3 is 15 residues long. CDR1 and CDR2 from the germline V gene are MNHNS and SASEGT. CDR3 sequence reads: CASSDRDSRNQPQHF. CDR3 DNA sequence: TGTGCCAGCAGTGACCGGGACTCCCGCAATCAGCCCCAGCATTTT.

The rearrangement joins TRBV6-5 to TRBJ1-5; 9 positions agree with TRBD1. CDR1 and CDR2 (germline): MNHEY, SVGAGI. V shed 5 bases, J shed 4 bases, and the junction held 0 bases outside the gene matches. The CDR3 extends over 13 amino acids. The CDR3 region is CASSGTGNQPQHF. The CDR3 DNA is TGTGCCAGCAGTGGGACAGGGAATCAGCCCCAGCATTTT.

This clone was seen a handful of times. V usage is TRBV11-1 and J usage is TRBJ1-4, with no clear D. The ends were cut back, 0 bases at V and 10 bases at J, with 9 bases in the middle. The CDR3 is 13 amino acids. From germline, CDR1 is SGHAT and CDR2 FQDESV (reference sequence). DNA of the CDR3: TGTGCCAGCAGCTTAGCCCAGCGCGGAAAACTGTTTTTT. Amino acids: CASSLAQRGKLFF.

As for this clone: The same CDR3 arises from other DNA sequences in this sample as well. The V call is TRBV2, the J call TRBJ1-1; 7 positions match TRBD1. Germline CDR1 SNHLY, CDR2 FYNNEI. After removal of 5 bases from V and 1 base from J, the junction contained 1 base not matched to a gene. There are 13 residues in the CDR3. The CDR3 bases are TGTGCCAGCAGTCGGGACAGGAACACTGAAGCTTTCTTT. Its translation is CASSRDRNTEAFF.

This clone came up a few times. The chain uses TRBV4-1 and TRBJ2-1; 13 bases match TRBD2. This CDR3 comprises 18 residues. Germline values: CDR1 MGHRA, CDR2 YSYEKL. The trim removed 3 bases at V and 3 bases at J, leaving 8 bases unmatched. CDR3 sequence: CASSQTTSGGTFYNEQFF. The CDR3 DNA reads TGCGCCAGCAGCCAGACGACTAGCGGGGGGACTTTCTACAATGAGCAGTTCTTC.

This chain connects TRBV5-1 to TRBJ1-2; a possible D gene is TRBD1 (6 bases). In germline, CDR1 is SGHRS, CDR2 YFSETQ. The CDR3 is 15 residues long. V was clipped by 0 bases and J by 6 bases, with 15 bases between them. Here the CDR3 reads CASSLGTGPQHGYTF. In DNA, the CDR3 is TGCGCCAGCAGCTTGGGCACAGGGCCTCAGCATGGCTACACCTTC. Combining the CDR3 with reference TRBV5-1 and TRBJ1-2 gives the whole variable domain KAGVTQTPRYLIKTRGQQVTLSCSPISGHRSVSWYQQTPGQGLQFLFEYFSETQRNKGNFPGRFSGRQFSNSRSEMNVSTLELGDSALYLCASSLGTGPQHGYTFGSGTRLTVV.

The rearrangement links TRBV13 to TRBJ2-7; D might be TRBD2 (6 bases). CDR1 PRHDT and CDR2 FYEKMQ come from the germline V gene (reference sequence). The ends were cut back, 2 bases at V and 1 base at J, with 15 bases in the middle. The CDR3 totals 16 residues. The CDR3 loop is CASSLTWSGRSYEQYF. The CDR3, as DNA: TGTGCCAGCAGCTTAACGTGGTCAGGGAGGTCCTACGAGCAGTACTTC. Using reference TRBV13 and TRBJ2-7 for the parts outside the CDR3, the full variable domain is AAGVIQSPRHLIKEKRETATLKCYPIPRHDTVYWYQQGPGQDPQFLISFYEKMQSDKGSIPDRFSAQQFSDYHSELNMSSLELGDSALYFCASSLTWSGRSYEQYFGPGTRLTVT.

The chain links TRBV11-3 to TRBJ1-6; TRBD1 is a possible D gene (5 bases). The germline V gene encodes CDR1 SGHNT and CDR2 YENEEA. V was shortened by 5 bases and J by 3 bases, with 11 bases between the two germline ends. The CDR3 extends over 15 amino acids. The CDR3 DNA is TGTGCCAGCAGCCTAAGACAGTACTATAATTCACCCCTCCACTTT. Its translation is CASSLRQYYNSPLHF.

This chain links TRBV6-5 with TRBJ1-2; TRBD1 agrees at 7 bases. Germline CDR1 reads MNHEY; CDR2 reads SVGAGI. Germline trimming cut 4 bases from V and 3 bases from J; bases unmatched to any gene: 8. The CDR3 contains 15 residues. The CDR3 reads CASSFRKGAYYGYTF. The CDR3 DNA is TGTGCCAGCAGTTTCCGGAAGGGGGCTTACTATGGCTACACCTTC.

The chain is built from TRBV7-9 and TRBJ1-3, with TRBD1 as a possible D gene (5 bases). CDR1 and CDR2 (germline): SEHNR, FQNEAQ (reference sequence). Trimming removed 4 bases from V and 4 bases from J, with 8 bases in between. The CDR3 length is 13 residues. CDR3 sequence reads: CASSSGMGNTIYF. As DNA, the CDR3 is TGTGCCAGCAGCTCAGGGATGGGAAACACCATATATTTT. The full variable domain, in which reference TRBV7-9 and TRBJ1-3 provide the parts outside the CDR3, is DTGVSQNPRHKITKRGQNVTFRCDPISEHNRLYWYRQTLGQGPEFLTYFQNEAQLEKSRLLSDRFSAERPKGSFSTLEIQRTEQGDSAMYLCASSSGMGNTIYFGEGSWLTVV.